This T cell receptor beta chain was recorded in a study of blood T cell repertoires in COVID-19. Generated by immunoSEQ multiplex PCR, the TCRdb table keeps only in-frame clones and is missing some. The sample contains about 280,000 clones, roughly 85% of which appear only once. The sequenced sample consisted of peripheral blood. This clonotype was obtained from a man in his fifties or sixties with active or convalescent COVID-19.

In nucleotides, the CDR3 is TGTGCCAGCGAGACCACTAGCGGGAGTTCGGATACGCAGTATTTT. Translated: CASETTSGSSDTQYF. The chain joins TRBV11-2 to TRBJ2-3, with 11 bases lining up with TRBD2. This CDR3 spans 15 amino acids. Trimming removed 8 bases from V and 6 bases from J; junction bases left unmatched: 10. CDR1 is SGHAT, CDR2 FQNNGV, per germline.